Following are 17 T cell receptor beta chains from one sample sequenced in a study of breast tumors, draining lymph nodes, adjacent tissues. Samples came from axillary lymph nodes draining the breast cancer. MiXCR, run by TCRdb on the multiplex PCR reads, gives a single entry per CDR3 protein. The sample has roughly 130,000 distinct CDR3 sequences; less than 20% are singletons. Sequenced input: axillary lymph node tissue. The source is a female donor with breast cancer. Some clones in this sample may be carry-over from other donors' samples.

On this clonotype itself: A much larger clone differs by one base, so this may be a read error. The genes are TRBV27 and TRBJ2-7; D unresolved. The V end was cut by 5 bases, the J end by 8 bases, with 13 bases between. The germline CDR1 and CDR2 sequences are MNHEY and SMNVEV (reference sequence). The CDR3 is 12 residues long. The CDR3 loop reads CASSPDLGKQYF. The CDR3 bases are TGTGCCAGCAGTCCGGACCTAGGGAAGCAGTACTTC.

The chain links TRBV6-1 to TRBJ1-1, with a possible D match to TRBD1 (5 bases). CDR3 length equals 13 residues. Trimming left V 6 bases short and J 1 base short, with 9 bases between. The germline CDR1 and CDR2 sequences are MNHNS and SASEGT. The CDR3 region is CASSVRENTEAFF. Here the CDR3 DNA reads TGTGCCAGCAGCGTCAGGGAGAACACTGAAGCTTTCTTT.

As to this clonotype: A much more abundant neighbour one base away suggests this may be a read error. The rearrangement joins TRBV10-2 to TRBJ2-5; no definite D call. Trimming cost V 4 bases and J 5 bases, with 11 bases left between them. The V gene's germline CDR1 is WSHSY and CDR2 SAAADI. The CDR3 has 13 residues. CDR3 sequence: CASSVPSPETQYF. The CDR3 nucleotides are TGCGCCAGCAGTGTACCATCTCCGGAGACCCAGTACTTC.

This clonotype was counted many times. V gene TRBV7-9 combines with J gene TRBJ2-7; perhaps TRBD2 as D (7 bases). Germline CDR1 and CDR2: SEHNR and FQNEAQ (reference sequence). The V and J ends lost 2 bases and 7 bases respectively, with 15 bases between them. There are 14 residues in the CDR3. The CDR3: CASSLNAGAGEQYF. The CDR3 nucleotides read TGTGCCAGCAGCTTAAATGCGGGGGCTGGGGAGCAGTACTTC.

The table lists this clonotype with many counts. This chain uses TRBV20-1 with TRBJ2-3; D might be TRBD2 (7 bases). Germline lookup yields CDR1 DFQATT and CDR2 SNEGSKA (reference sequence). CDR3 length: 14 residues. Trimming stripped 0 bases from V and 6 bases from J, with 13 bases between. This CDR3 reads CSAREGGAWDTQYF. The CDR3 nucleotides are TGCAGTGCTAGAGAGGGGGGGGCCTGGGATACGCAGTATTTT.

This clonotype was detected ten times or more. The genes are TRBV6-5 and TRBJ2-7, with TRBD1 identical over 8 bases. With V trimmed by 6 bases and J by 2 bases, 0 bases remained unmatched. The CDR3 contains 12 residues. In germline, CDR1 is MNHEY, CDR2 SVGAGI. The CDR3: CASRTGAYEQYF. The CDR3 coding sequence is TGTGCCAGCAGGACAGGGGCCTACGAGCAGTACTTC.

This clonotype showed up just a few times. The chain combines TRBV28 with TRBJ2-3, with TRBD2 matching 9 bases. Germline CDR1 MDHEN, CDR2 SYDVKM. The CDR3 extends over 15 amino acids. With 4 bases clipped from V and 5 bases from J, the junction kept 7 bases outside the gene matches. CDR3 amino acids: CASSSWREGKDTQYF. CDR3 coding DNA: TGTGCCAGCAGTTCGTGGCGGGAGGGAAAAGATACGCAGTATTTT.

Regarding this clonotype: One base away lies a much larger clone, so this may be a sequencing read error. In DNA form, the CDR3 reads TGCGCCAGCAGCTTGACGCCAGGAGCGGATACGCAGCATTTT. This encodes CASSLTPGADTQHF. V and J are TRBV5-1 and TRBJ2-3; D gene unclear. With the DNA end fitting TRBJ1-5 better, the J assignment may be wrong. The germline CDR1 and CDR2 sequences are SGHRS and YFSETQ. This CDR3 is 14 amino acids long.

The chain links TRBV11-2 to TRBJ1-4; D gene uncertain. Germline CDR1 and CDR2: SGHAT and FQNNGV. Trimming took 0 bases from V and 8 from J, leaving 13 bases between them. This CDR3 comprises 15 residues. The CDR3 nucleotides read TGTGCCAGCAGCTTAGATTGGCAGGTTGGCGAAAAACTGTTTTTT. As protein: CASSLDWQVGEKLFF.

This clonotype was counted many times. The rearrangement joins TRBV19 to TRBJ1-6, with 9 bases that match TRBD1. The V gene's germline CDR1 is LNHDA and CDR2 SQIVND (reference sequence). The CDR3 sequence is 12 residues long. The V segment lost 8 bases and the J segment 13 bases; nucleotides outside the gene matches: 6. The CDR3 sequence: CASGRTGEPLHF. The CDR3 DNA reads TGTGCCAGTGGCCGGACAGGGGAGCCCCTCCACTTT.

For this clonotype: A much larger clone lies one base from this, so it may be a read error. The rearrangement joins TRBV4-1 to TRBJ2-3; no clear D gene. The CDR3 contains 16 residues. The V end was cut by 10 bases, the J end by 0 bases, with 20 bases between. Germline CDR1 and CDR2: MGHRA and YSYEKL. The CDR3 DNA reads TGCGCCAACAAGAAAATTGACGGTACTAGCACAGATACGCAGTATTTT. Amino acid sequence: CANKKIDGTSTDTQYF.

This clonotype was counted many times. The chain carries TRBV6-6 and TRBJ2-5; TRBD1 or TRBD2 may be the D gene (6 bases each). Deletions cut 2 bases from V and 2 bases from J, with 12 bases between. CDR3 length: 15 residues. Germline CDR1 reads MNHNY; CDR2 reads SVGAGI (reference sequence). The CDR3 coding sequence is TGTGCCAGCAGTTACCAGGGGAGGAGGCAAGAGACCCAGTACTTC. Amino acids: CASSYQGRRQETQYF.

As to this clonotype: A much larger clonotype is one base distant, so this may be a read error. The chain recombines TRBV6-1 with TRBJ2-7; no definite D call. The CDR3 consists of 12 residues. Germline V gene sequence: CDR1 MNHNS, CDR2 SASEGT. CDR3 region: CASRSYSHEQYF. The DNA for the CDR3 is TGTGCCAGCAGGAGCTACTCCCACGAGCAGTACTTC.

The chain joins TRBV20-1 to TRBJ2-5; tentative D call: TRBD2 (7 bases). V lost 2 bases, J lost 5 bases, and 15 bases lay in between. The CDR3 is 14 amino acids. Germline CDR1 reads DFQATT; CDR2 reads SNEGSKA (reference sequence). The CDR3 loop is CSARLGGGRETQYF. The DNA of the CDR3 is TGCAGTGCTAGATTGGGGGGGGGCCGGGAGACCCAGTACTTC.

This clonotype was recorded many times. The gene calls are TRBV29-1 and TRBJ2-7; D gene ambiguous. The CDR3 loop spans 11 amino acids. V shed 1 base and J shed 2 bases, with 3 bases lying between them. The germline CDR1 and CDR2 sequences are SQVTM and ANQGSEA. The chain's CDR3 is CSVEGPYEQYF. The CDR3 coding sequence is TGCAGCGTTGAAGGGCCCTACGAGCAGTACTTC.

This clonotype showed up many times. The V call is TRBV11-2, the J call TRBJ1-2; 8 nucleotides align to TRBD1. Germline CDR1 and CDR2: SGHAT and FQNNGV. The CDR3 has 18 amino acids. V was clipped by 1 base and J by 0 bases; unmatched bases: 10. CDR3 coding DNA: TGTGCCAGCAGCTTAGGCAACAGGGGGTGGCTAGCTAACTATGGCTACACCTTC. The encoded protein is CASSLGNRGWLANYGYTF.

This clonotype occurred many times. V gene TRBV4-1 combines with J gene TRBJ2-1, with 9 bases lining up with TRBD1. Germline lookup yields CDR1 MGHRA and CDR2 YSYEKL. The CDR3 spans 15 residues. V shed 4 bases, J shed 8 bases, and the junction held 9 bases outside the gene matches. The CDR3 loop is CASSPSGQGRYEQFF. The CDR3 DNA follows: TGCGCCAGCAGCCCTTCCGGACAGGGGAGGTATGAGCAGTTCTTC.